This T cell receptor (beta chain) was profiled in a study of spatial heterogeneity in lung cancer. As for the study in general: On average, each unique TCR and UMI combination appeared more than ten times in raw reads.

This clonotype was seen many times. The antigen remains undetermined. Findings and caveats of the study: Counts that tracked tumor mutation counts were those of expanded intratumoral alpha and beta TCRs.

Each CDR3 protein gets one entry after TCRdb re-called the 5' RACE reads with MiXCR. The data show about 11,000 distinct CDR3 sequences, approximately 5.1% seen once. Time point defined: sample taken at primary tumor resection. Researchers sequenced whole RNA taken from tumor, nontumor lung or frozen PBMC without sorting. The origin of this receptor is a male donor with early-stage non-small cell lung cancer. The source was lung tumor tissue, collected at surgery.

Written as DNA, the CDR3 is TGTGCCAGCAGAGAACTAGCGGGGGGGAACACCGGGGAGCTGTTTTTT. This encodes CASRELAGGNTGELFF. This chain joins TRBV12-3 or TRBV12-4 and TRBJ2-2; 12 positions match TRBD2. J was trimmed by 1 base and V by 6 bases; bases with no gene match: 3. The CDR3 length is 16 residues.